This is a list of T cell receptor beta chains from one sample in a study of CD8+ T cells in alopecia areata. Profiling relied on immunoSEQ multiplex PCR, and the TCRdb table lists in-frame clones only, not all of them. The sample contains about 200,000 clones, more than 55% of which appear only once. The sequencing sample was made of CD8+ T cells sorted from blood. The receptors were gathered from a human donor in good health. CDR3s include the opening cysteine and the closing phenylalanine or tryptophan. The D gene is left open where the match is weak. Clone size is shown for a subset of rows, as once, few, many or a class of expanded clone.

v_call	d_call	clone_size	j_call	cdr3_aa	cdr3_nt
TRBV28	TRBD1	once	TRBJ2-7	CASSPQGATREQYF	TGTGCCAGCAGTCCCCAGGGGGCCACCCGAGAGCAGTACTTC
TRBV13	TRBD2	few	TRBJ2-7	CASSPTGGEGQYF	TGTGCCAGCAGCCCCACGGGGGGTGAAGGGCAGTACTTC
TRBV6-5	TRBD2	NA	TRBJ2-7	CASSYSTGGYEQYF	TGTGCCAGCAGTTACTCTACGGGAGGCTACGAGCAGTACTTC
TRBV2	NA	NA	TRBJ1-2	CASSEALAGRGGYTF	TGTGCCAGCAGTGAAGCGCTGGCAGGGCGTGGCGGCTACACCTTC
TRBV4-1	NA	NA	TRBJ2-3	CASSHKAGHDTQYF	TGCGCCAGCAGCCACAAGGCAGGCCACGATACGCAGTATTTT
TRBV4-1	NA	NA	TRBJ2-7	CASSQVPVYEQYF	TGCGCCAGCAGCCAGGTTCCTGTCTACGAGCAGTACTTC
TRBV5-1	NA	few	TRBJ1-2	CASSSRTNYGYTF	TGCGCCAGCAGCTCCAGGACTAACTATGGCTACACCTTC
TRBV4-1	NA	few	TRBJ2-2	CASSHPGWGAVTGELFF	TGCGCCAGCAGCCACCCCGGTTGGGGGGCGGTCACCGGGGAGCTGTTTTTT
TRBV7-9	NA	NA	TRBJ1-1	CASSPSVERNTEAFF	TGTGCCAGCAGCCCCTCGGTAGAGAGGAACACTGAAGCTTTCTTT
TRBV10-1	NA	NA	TRBJ2-7	CASSETGNEQYF	TGCGCCAGCAGTGAGACAGGGAACGAGCAGTACTTC